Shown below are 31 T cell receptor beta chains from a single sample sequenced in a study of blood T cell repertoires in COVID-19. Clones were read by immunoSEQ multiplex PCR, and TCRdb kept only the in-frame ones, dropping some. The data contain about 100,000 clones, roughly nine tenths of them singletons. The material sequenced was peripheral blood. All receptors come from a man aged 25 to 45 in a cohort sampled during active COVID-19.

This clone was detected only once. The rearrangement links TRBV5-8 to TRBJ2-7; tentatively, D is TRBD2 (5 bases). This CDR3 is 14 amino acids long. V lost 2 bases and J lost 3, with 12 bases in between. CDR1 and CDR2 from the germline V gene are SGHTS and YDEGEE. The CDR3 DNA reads TGTGCCAGCAGCTTAGATGGGAGACTCTACGAGCAGTACTTC. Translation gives CASSLDGRLYEQYF.

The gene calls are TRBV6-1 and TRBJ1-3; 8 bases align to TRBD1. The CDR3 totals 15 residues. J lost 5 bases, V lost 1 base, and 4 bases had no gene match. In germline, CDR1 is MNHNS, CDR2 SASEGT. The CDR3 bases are TGTGCCAGCAGTGAAGACGGGACAGGCAGAAACACCATATATTTT. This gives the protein CASSEDGTGRNTIYF.

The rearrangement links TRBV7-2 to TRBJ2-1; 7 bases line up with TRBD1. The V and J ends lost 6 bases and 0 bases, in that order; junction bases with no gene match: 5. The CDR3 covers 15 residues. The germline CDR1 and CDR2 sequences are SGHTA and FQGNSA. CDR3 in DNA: TGTGCCAGCAGTTGGGACAGAAGCTCCTACAATGAGCAGTTCTTC. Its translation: CASSWDRSSYNEQFF.

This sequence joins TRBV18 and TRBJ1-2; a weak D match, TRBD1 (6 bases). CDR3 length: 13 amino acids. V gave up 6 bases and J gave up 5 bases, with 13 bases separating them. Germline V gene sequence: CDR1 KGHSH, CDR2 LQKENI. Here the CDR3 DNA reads TGTGCCAGCTCCGACAGGCCCGATTATGGCTACACCTTC. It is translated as CASSDRPDYGYTF.

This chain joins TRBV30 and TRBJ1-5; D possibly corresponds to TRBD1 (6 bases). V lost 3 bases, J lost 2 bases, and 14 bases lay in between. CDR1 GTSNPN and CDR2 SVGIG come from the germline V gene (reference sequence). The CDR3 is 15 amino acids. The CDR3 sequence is CAWRAPDSRNQPQHF. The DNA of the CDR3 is TGTGCCTGGAGGGCACCGGACAGCCGCAATCAGCCCCAGCATTTT.

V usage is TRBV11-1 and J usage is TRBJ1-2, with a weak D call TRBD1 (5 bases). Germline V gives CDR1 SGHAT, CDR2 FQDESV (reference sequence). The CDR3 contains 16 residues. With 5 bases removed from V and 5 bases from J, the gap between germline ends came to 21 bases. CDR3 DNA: TGTGCCAGCAGCGCCTCCCTAGAACGGGGGATATATGGCTACACCTTC. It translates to CASSASLERGIYGYTF.

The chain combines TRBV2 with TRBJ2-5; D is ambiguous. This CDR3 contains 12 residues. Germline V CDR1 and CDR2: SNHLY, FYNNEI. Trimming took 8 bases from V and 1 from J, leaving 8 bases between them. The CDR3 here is CASRFAQETQYF. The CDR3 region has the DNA TGTGCCAGCCGGTTTGCCCAAGAGACCCAGTACTTC. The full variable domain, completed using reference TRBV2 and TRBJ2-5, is EPEVTQTPSHQVTQMGQEVILRCVPISNHLYFYWYRQILGQKVEFLVSFYNNEISEKSEIFDDQFSVERPDGSNFTLKIRSTKLEDSAMYFCASRFAQETQYFGPGTRLLVL.

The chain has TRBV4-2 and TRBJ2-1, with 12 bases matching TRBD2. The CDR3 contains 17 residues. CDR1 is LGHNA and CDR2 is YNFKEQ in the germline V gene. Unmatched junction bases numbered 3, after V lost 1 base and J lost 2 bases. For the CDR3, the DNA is TGTGCCAGCAGCCAAGCTGGACTAGCGGGAACCTACAATGAGCAGTTCTTC. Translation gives CASSQAGLAGTYNEQFF.

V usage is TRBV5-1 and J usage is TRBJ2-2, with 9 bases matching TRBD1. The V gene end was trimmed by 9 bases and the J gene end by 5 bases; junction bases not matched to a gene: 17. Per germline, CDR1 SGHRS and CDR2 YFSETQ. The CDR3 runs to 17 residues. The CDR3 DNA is TGCGCCACCGGACCTTACACAGGGGGCACTTCTACCGGGGAGCTGTTTTTT. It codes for CATGPYTGGTSTGELFF.

The CDR3 is CASMRTGGNEQFF. In nucleotides, the CDR3 is TGCGCCAGCATGCGGACAGGGGGCAATGAGCAGTTCTTC. V usage is TRBV5-1 and J usage is TRBJ2-1, with TRBD1 matching 10 bases. Germline-derived CDR1 and CDR2 are SGHRS and YFSETQ. CDR3 length equals 13 residues. V dropped 6 bases and J dropped 6; count of bases not matched to a gene: 3.

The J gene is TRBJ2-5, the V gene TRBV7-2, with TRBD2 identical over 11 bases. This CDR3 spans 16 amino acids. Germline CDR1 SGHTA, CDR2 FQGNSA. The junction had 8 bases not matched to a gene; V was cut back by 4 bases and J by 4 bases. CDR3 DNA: TGTGCCAGCAGCTCAAACAAACTAGCGGGGGCAGAGACCCAGTACTTC. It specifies CASSSNKLAGAETQYF.

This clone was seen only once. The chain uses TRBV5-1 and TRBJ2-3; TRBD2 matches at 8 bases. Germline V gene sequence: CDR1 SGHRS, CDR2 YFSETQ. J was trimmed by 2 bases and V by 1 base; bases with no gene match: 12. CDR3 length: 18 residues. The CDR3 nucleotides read TGCGCCAGCAGCTTGCGTCTTAGTGGCGGGGGGCTCACAGATACGCAGTATTTT. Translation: CASSLRLSGGGLTDTQYF.

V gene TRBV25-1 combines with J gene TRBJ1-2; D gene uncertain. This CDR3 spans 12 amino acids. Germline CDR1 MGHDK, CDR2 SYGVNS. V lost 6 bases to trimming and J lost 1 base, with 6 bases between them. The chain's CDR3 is CASSRDNYGYTF. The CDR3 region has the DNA TGTGCCAGCAGCCGGGATAACTATGGCTACACCTTC.

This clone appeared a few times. The CDR3, as DNA: TGCGCCAGCAGCCAAGATCGCGGAGGAGCCTACGAGCAGTACTTC. As protein: CASSQDRGGAYEQYF. The rearrangement uses TRBV4-1 and TRBJ2-7, with D tentatively TRBD2 (5 bases). Germline CDR1 and CDR2: MGHRA and YSYEKL. The V end was cut by 0 bases, the J end by 2 bases, with 11 bases between. This CDR3 contains 15 residues.

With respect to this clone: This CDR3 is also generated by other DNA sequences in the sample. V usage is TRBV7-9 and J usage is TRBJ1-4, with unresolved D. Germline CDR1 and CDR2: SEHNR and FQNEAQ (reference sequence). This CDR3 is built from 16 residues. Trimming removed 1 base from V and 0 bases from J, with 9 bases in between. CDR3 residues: CASSLVSGSTNEKLFF. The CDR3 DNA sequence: TGTGCCAGCAGCTTAGTTTCGGGTTCAACTAATGAAAAACTGTTTTTT. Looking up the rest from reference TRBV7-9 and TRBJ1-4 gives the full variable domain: DTGVSQNPRHKITKRGQNVTFRCDPISEHNRLYWYRQTLGQGPEFLTYFQNEAQLEKSRLLSDRFSAERPKGSFSTLEIQRTEQGDSAMYLCASSLVSGSTNEKLFFGSGTQLSVL.

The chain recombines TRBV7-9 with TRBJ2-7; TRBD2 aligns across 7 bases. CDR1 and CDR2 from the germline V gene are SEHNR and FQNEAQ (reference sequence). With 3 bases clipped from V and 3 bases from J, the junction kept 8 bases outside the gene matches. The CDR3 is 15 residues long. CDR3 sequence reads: CASSFEASGIYEQYF. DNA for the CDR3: TGTGCCAGCAGCTTCGAGGCTAGCGGCATCTACGAGCAGTACTTC.

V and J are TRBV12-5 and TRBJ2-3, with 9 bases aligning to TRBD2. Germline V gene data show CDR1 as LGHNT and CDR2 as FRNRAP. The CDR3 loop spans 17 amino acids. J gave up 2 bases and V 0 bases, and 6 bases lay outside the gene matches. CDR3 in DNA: TGTGCTAGTGGTTTGGTTGTCAGCGGGGGGAACACAGATACGCAGTATTTT. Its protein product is CASGLVVSGGNTDTQYF.

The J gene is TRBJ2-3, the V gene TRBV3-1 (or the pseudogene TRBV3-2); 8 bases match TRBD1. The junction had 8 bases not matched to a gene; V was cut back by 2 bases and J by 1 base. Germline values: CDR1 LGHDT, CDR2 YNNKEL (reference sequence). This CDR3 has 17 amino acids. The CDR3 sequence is CASSQIPGGWGTDTQYF. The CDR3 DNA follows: TGTGCCAGCAGCCAAATTCCAGGGGGCTGGGGCACAGATACGCAGTATTTT.

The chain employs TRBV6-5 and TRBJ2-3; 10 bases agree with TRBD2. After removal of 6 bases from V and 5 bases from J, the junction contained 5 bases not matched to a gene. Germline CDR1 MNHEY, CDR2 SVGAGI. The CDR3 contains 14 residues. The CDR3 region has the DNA TGTGCCAGCAGCGAGCGGGGGGGCGAAGATACGCAGTATTTT. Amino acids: CASSERGGEDTQYF.

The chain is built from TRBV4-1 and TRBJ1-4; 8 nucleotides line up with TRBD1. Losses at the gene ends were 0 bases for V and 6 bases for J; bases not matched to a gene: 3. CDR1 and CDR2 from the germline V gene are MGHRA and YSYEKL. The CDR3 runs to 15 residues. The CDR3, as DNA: TGCGCCAGCAGCCAAGATCCAGGGGGCGATGAAAAACTGTTTTTT. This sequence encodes CASSQDPGGDEKLFF.

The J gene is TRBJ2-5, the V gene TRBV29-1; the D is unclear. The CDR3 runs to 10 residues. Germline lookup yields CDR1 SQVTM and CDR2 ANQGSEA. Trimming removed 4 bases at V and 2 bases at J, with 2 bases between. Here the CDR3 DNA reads TGCAGCGTTGCGCAAGAGACCCAGTACTTC. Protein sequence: CSVAQETQYF.

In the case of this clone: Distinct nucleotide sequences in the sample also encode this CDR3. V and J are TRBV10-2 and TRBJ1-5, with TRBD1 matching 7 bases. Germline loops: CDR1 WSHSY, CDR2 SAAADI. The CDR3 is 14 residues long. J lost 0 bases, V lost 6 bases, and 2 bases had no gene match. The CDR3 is CASRDRYSNQPQHF. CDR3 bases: TGCGCCAGCAGGGACAGGTATAGCAATCAGCCCCAGCATTTT.

The CDR3 region has the DNA TGTGCCAGCAGTGTACTAGCGGGGGGGGGATTTGGAGAGACCCAGTACTTC. As protein: CASSVLAGGGFGETQYF. This chain links TRBV6-1 with TRBJ2-5; 13 bases line up with TRBD2. Germline CDR1 is MNHNS and CDR2 is SASEGT. There are 17 residues in the CDR3. The ends lost 4 bases at V and 4 bases at J; junction bases unmatched: 9.

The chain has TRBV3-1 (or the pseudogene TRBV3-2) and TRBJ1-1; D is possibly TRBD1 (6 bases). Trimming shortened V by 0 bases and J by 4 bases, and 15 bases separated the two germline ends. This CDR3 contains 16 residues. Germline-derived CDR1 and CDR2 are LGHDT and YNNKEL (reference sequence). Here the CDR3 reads CASSQDRPAGATEAFF. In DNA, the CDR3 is TGTGCCAGCAGCCAAGATAGGCCGGCGGGGGCCACTGAAGCTTTCTTT.

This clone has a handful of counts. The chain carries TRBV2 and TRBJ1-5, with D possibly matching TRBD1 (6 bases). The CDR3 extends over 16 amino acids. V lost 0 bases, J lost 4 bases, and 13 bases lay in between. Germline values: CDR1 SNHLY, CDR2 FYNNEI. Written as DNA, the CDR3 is TGTGCCAGCAGTGAAGCGCTTGGGCAGGGGAATCAGCCCCAGCATTTT. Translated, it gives CASSEALGQGNQPQHF. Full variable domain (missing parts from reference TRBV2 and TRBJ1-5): EPEVTQTPSHQVTQMGQEVILRCVPISNHLYFYWYRQILGQKVEFLVSFYNNEISEKSEIFDDQFSVERPDGSNFTLKIRSTKLEDSAMYFCASSEALGQGNQPQHFGDGTRLSIL.

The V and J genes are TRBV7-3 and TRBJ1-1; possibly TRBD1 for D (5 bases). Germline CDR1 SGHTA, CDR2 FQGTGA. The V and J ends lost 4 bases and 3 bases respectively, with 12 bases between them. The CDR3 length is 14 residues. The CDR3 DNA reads TGTGCCAGCAGCTCCCAGGGTCCCGACACTGAAGCTTTCTTT. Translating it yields CASSSQGPDTEAFF. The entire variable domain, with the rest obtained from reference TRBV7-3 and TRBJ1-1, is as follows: GAGVSQTPSNKVTEKGKYVELRCDPISGHTALYWYRQSLGQGPEFLIYFQGTGAADDSGLPNDRFFAVRPEGSVSTLKIQRTERGDSAVYLCASSSQGPDTEAFFGQGTRLTVV.

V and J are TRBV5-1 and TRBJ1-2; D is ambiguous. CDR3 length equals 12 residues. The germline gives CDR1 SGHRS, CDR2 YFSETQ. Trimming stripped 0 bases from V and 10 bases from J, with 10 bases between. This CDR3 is CASSLDRTSYTF. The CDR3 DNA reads TGCGCCAGCAGCTTGGATAGGACTTCCTACACCTTC.

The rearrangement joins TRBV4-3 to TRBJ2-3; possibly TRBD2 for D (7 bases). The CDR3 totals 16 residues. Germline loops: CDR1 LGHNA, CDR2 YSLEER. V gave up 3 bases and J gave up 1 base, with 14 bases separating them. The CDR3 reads CASSQDGGPRTDTQYF. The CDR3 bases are TGCGCCAGCAGCCAGGACGGGGGGCCTCGCACAGATACGCAGTATTTT.

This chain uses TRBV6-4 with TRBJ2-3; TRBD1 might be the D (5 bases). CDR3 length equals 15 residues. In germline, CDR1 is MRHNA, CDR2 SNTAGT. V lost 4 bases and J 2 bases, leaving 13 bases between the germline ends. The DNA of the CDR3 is TGTGCCAGCAGTGCTGGCAGGGAACCCACAGATACGCAGTATTTT. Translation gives CASSAGREPTDTQYF.

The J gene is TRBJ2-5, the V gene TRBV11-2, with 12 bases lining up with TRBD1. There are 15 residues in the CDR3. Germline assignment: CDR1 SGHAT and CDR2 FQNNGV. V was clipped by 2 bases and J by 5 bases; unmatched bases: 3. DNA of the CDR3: TGTGCCAGCAGCTTACGTGGGACAGGGGGCGAGACCCAGTACTTC. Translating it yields CASSLRGTGGETQYF.

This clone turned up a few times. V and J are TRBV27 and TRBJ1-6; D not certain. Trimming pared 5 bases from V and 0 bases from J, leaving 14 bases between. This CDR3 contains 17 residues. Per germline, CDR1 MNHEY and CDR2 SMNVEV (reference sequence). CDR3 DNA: TGTGCCAGCAGTCCGAAACAGACGAGCTCCTATAATTCACCCCTCCACTTT. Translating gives CASSPKQTSSYNSPLHF.